This T cell receptor (beta chain) stems from a study of blood T cell repertoires in COVID-19. Study background: COVID-19 samples, acute and convalescent, were from the United States, Italy and Spain. PBMCs, B-cell-depleted T cells, or T cells were the source of the cDNA or gDNA that made up the material.

In the authors' workflow: Estimates of nucleated cell counts were drawn from the amplification of reference gene primers. Profiling relied on immunoSEQ multiplex PCR, and the TCRdb table lists in-frame clones only, not all of them. Clone size and the V and J calls come from that table; the DNA yielded D and trimming. Among about 18,000 clones listed, about nine tenths were seen once. The CDR3 runs to 14 residues. Trimming removed 2 bases from V and 4 bases from J; junction bases left unmatched: 3. CDR1 and CDR2 from the germline V gene are SGHTA and FQGTGA. Sequencing was performed on peripheral blood. This sequence was found in a man aged 45-65 years with active COVID-19. The chain links TRBV7-3 to TRBJ1-1; 8 positions match TRBD1. CDR3 amino acids: CASSLQGASTEAFF. CDR3 nucleotide sequence: TGTGCCAGCAGCTTACAGGGGGCGAGCACTGAAGCTTTCTTT.